This TCR beta chain originates from a study of CD8+ T cells in alopecia areata. This clone was observed a handful of times. RNA extraction was followed by reverse transcription into cDNA, which acted as the sequencing template. TCRdb keeps only in-frame clones here, not all; method: immunoSEQ multiplex PCR. This sample has 180,000 or so clones; around 51% occur once, and the top ten carry over 9%. Regarding treatment: oral pan-JAK inhibitor, 5-10 mg twice daily. Per germline, CDR1 SQVTM and CDR2 ANQGSEA. The V gene end was trimmed by 4 bases and the J gene end by 5 bases; junction bases not matched to a gene: 19. This CDR3 region has 18 residues.

This chain connects TRBV29-1 to TRBJ1-1; TRBD1 agrees at 10 bases. This specimen consisted of CD8+ T cells sorted from blood, obtained around week 53, from a patient treated with tofacitinib. The origin of this receptor is a human donor with alopecia areata. The DNA for the CDR3 is TGCAGCGTTGGGGGAAGTAAGGGACAGGGGTTCCCGTGGACTGAAGCTTTCTTT. Translated, it gives CSVGGSKGQGFPWTEAFF.